Sequencing of this T cell receptor (beta chain) was carried out in a study of cytomegalovirus exposure and HLA in healthy donors. The PCR employed 60 Vbeta primers together with 13 Jbeta primers. The assay was immunoSEQ multiplex PCR, and TCRdb's table has in-frame clones only and misses some. The sample records about 77,000 clones, about 79% being singletons. Germline loops: CDR1 SGHTA, CDR2 FQGNSA. V dropped 4 bases and J dropped 0 bases, with 19 bases sitting between them. The CDR3 covers 17 residues. This clone was recorded once. Its antigen is unidentified. Study-level results: Reports indicated that the classifier achieved high specificity and sensitivity in diagnosing cytomegalovirus status. It was reported that TCR beta sequences correctly inferred the HLA-A and HLA-B alleles for most subjects.

This sequence originates from a man aged 35 to 55 in good health and CMV-seronegative. The V call is TRBV7-2, the J call TRBJ2-7; D unclear. The material sequenced was PBMCs. The CDR3 loop reads CASSSLPEAYYSYEQYF. Written as DNA, the CDR3 is TGTGCCAGCAGCTCCCTCCCCGAAGCTTACTACTCCTACGAGCAGTACTTC.